This T cell receptor (beta chain) was found in a study of T cells in Graves' hyperthyroidism and ophthalmopathy. Study results and limitations: Blood also contained most expanded thyroid clonotypes above 0.001.

For this clonotype: The antigen is unknown.

Exclusion of patients followed from uncontrolled infection, other autoimmune disease, pregnancy or lactation. Clinical symptoms, serum thyroxine and TRAb, thyroid ultrasound and orbital computed tomography together formed the diagnostic basis. The PBMCs were taken from roughly 9.3 ml of fresh peripheral blood. This CDR3 region has 13 residues. The germline V and J ends were trimmed by 1 base and 0 bases, with 4 bases remaining between them. The V gene's germline CDR1 is SGHDN and CDR2 FVKESK. Amplification of TCR beta CDR3 regions used RNA as the template. HTBI primers drove first-round RT-PCR of the TCR CDR3. A single record per CDR3 protein comes from TCRdb applying MiXCR to the multiplex PCR reads. Of nearly 600,000 distinct CDR3 sequences in the sample, 12% to 15% are singletons; the top ten hold roughly 7%.

V and J are TRBV14 and TRBJ2-7; D is undetermined. This TCR derives from a woman in her late teens or twenties with Graves' ophthalmopathy. The material sequenced was blood. The CDR3 here is CASSQVYSYEQYF. CDR3 DNA sequence: TGTGCCAGCAGCCAAGTGTACTCCTACGAGCAGTACTTC.